This TCR beta chain was obtained from a study of T cells in localized non-small cell lung cancer. In this sample, this clone turned up once. Antigen: not known. Study results and limitations: A median of around 58 clones ranked among the top 100 in tumor appeared in adjacent lung. Sequencing was restricted to one tumor region; therefore, heterogeneity remains possible. In uninvolved adjacent lung, T cell clonality reached its highest value, exceeding tumor.

Produced via immunoSEQ multiplex PCR; TCRdb's table is partial and in-frame only. The table shows 55,000 to 75,000 clones, with roughly nine tenths occurring only once. Source: peripheral blood, taken before any cancer treatment. This sequence was found in a male donor at least 60 years old with stage III squamous cell lung carcinoma.

The CDR3 loop is CASSFRGTGGSGANVLTF. The CDR3 region has the DNA TGTGCCAGCAGCTTCAGGGGGACAGGGGGCTCTGGGGCCAACGTCCTGACTTTC. The rearrangement joins TRBV5-8 to TRBJ2-6; 11 positions agree with TRBD1. The germline gives CDR1 SGHTS, CDR2 YDEGEE. V gave up 2 bases and J gave up 0 bases; unmatched junction bases: 4. This CDR3 region has 18 residues.